What follows describes a single T cell receptor (beta chain). Only in-frame clones appear in the TCRdb table, and some are missing; sequencing was by immunoSEQ multiplex PCR. Here the sample spans some 76,000 clones, approximately 80% being singletons. Germline V lookup: CDR1 MGHDK, CDR2 SYGVNS. V shed 2 bases, J shed 10 bases, and the junction held 14 bases outside the gene matches. The CDR3 is 16 residues long. These data originate in a study of blood T cell repertoires in COVID-19. Study details: Sources were T cells, B-cell-depleted T cells, or PBMCs; the material itself was cDNA or gDNA.

The specimen was peripheral blood. The clonotype originates from a man aged 50-59 years with acute or convalescent COVID-19. The V and J genes are TRBV25-1 and TRBJ2-3; 8 bases are a match to TRBD2. In DNA form, the CDR3 reads TGTGCCAGCAGTGAAACCAGACTAGCGACAAGGGATGCGCAGTATTTT. This translates into CASSETRLATRDAQYF.